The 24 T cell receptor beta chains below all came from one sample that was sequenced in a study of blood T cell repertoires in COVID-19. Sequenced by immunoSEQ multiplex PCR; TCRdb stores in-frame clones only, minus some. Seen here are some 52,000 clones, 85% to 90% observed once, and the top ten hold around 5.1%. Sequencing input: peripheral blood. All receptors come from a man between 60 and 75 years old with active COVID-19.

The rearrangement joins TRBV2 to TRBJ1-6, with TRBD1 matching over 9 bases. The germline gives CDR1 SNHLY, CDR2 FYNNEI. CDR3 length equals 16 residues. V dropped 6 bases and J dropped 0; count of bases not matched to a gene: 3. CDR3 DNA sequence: TGTGCCAGCAGGGGACAGGGAAGCTCCTATAATTCACCCCTCCACTTT. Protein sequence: CASRGQGSSYNSPLHF.

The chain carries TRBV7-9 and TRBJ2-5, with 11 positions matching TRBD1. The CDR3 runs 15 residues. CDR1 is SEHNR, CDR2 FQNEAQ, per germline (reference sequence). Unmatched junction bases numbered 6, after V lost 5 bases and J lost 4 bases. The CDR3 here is CASSIGTGGLETQYF. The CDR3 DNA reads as TGTGCCAGCAGCATCGGGACAGGGGGTTTAGAGACCCAGTACTTC.

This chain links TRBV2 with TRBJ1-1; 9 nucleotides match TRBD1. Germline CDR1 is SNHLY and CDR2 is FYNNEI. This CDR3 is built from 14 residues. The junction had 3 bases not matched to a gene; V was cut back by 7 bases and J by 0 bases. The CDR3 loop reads CASNTGGLNTEAFF. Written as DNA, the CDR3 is TGTGCCAGCAACACAGGGGGCTTGAACACTGAAGCTTTCTTT.

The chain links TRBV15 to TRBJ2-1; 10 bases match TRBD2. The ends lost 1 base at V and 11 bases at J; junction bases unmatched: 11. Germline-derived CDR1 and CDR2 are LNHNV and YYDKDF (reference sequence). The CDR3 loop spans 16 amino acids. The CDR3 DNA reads TGTGCCACCAGCAGAGGAGGGGAGCGGGAGGGCCAAAAGCAGTTCTTC. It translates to CATSRGGEREGQKQFF.

CDR3 nucleotide sequence: TGTGCCAGCAGCCAATTCCAATTCAGAGCGGGAGTAGGGGATGAGCAGTTCTTC. Translated, it gives CASSQFQFRAGVGDEQFF. V usage is TRBV11-2 and J usage is TRBJ2-1, with TRBD2 matching 8 bases. The CDR3 is 18 residues long. The junction had 20 bases not matched to a gene; V was cut back by 5 bases and J by 8 bases. Germline V gives CDR1 SGHAT, CDR2 FQNNGV.

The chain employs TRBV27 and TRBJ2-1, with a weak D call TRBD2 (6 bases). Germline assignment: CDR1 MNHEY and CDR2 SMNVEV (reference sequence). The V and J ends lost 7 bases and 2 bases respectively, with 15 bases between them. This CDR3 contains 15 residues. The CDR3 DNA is TGTGCCAGCACCCCTATCAGGGAGGCCTACAATGAGCAGTTCTTC. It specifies CASTPIREAYNEQFF.

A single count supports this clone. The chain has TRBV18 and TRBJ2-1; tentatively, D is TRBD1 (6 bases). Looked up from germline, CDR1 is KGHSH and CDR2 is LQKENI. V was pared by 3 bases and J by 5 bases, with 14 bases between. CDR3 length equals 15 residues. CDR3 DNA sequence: TGTGCCAGCTCACCCTCCGGGACAAGAAACAATGAGCAGTTCTTC. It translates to CASSPSGTRNNEQFF. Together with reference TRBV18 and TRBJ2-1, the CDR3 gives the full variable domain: NAGVMQNPRHLVRRRGQEARLRCSPMKGHSHVYWYRQLPEEGLKFMVYLQKENIIDESGMPKERFSAEFPKEGPSILRIQQVVRGDSAAYFCASSPSGTRNNEQFFGPGTRLTVL.

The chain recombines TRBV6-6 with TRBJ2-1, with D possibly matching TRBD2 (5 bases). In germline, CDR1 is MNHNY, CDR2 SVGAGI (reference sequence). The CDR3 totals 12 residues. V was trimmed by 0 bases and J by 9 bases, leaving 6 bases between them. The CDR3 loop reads CASSYSGSEQFF. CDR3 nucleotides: TGTGCCAGCAGTTACTCGGGGAGTGAGCAGTTCTTC.

The CDR3 nucleotides are TGTGCCAGCAGCCTAAGCGGGATCGAGGAGACCCAGTACTTC. It encodes CASSLSGIEETQYF. This chain connects TRBV7-2 to TRBJ2-5; 7 bases fit TRBD2. Trimming took 5 bases from V and 5 from J; bases not matched to a gene: 8. Per germline, CDR1 SGHTA and CDR2 FQGNSA. This CDR3 is built from 14 residues.

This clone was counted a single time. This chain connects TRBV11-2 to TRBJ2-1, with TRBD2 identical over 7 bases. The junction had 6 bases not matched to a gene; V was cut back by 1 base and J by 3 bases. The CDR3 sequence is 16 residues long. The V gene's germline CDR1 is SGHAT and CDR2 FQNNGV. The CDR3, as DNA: TGTGCCAGCAGCTTAGTAGCGGGCCTCGACTACAATGAGCAGTTCTTC. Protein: CASSLVAGLDYNEQFF. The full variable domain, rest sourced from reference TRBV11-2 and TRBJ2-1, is EAGVAQSPRYKIIEKRQSVAFWCNPISGHATLYWYQQILGQGPKLLIQFQNNGVVDDSQLPKDRFSAERLKGVDSTLKIQPAKLEDSAVYLCASSLVAGLDYNEQFFGPGTRLTVL.

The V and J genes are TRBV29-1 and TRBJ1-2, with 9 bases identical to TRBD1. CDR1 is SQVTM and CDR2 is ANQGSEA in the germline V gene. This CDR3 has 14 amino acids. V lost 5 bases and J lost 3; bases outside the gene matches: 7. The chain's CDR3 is CSVRNRGLYYGYTF. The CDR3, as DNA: TGCAGCGTTCGCAACAGGGGGCTCTACTATGGCTACACCTTC.

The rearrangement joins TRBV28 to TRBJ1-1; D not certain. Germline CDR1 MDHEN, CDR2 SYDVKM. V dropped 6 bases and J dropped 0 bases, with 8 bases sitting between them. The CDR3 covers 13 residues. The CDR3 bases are TGTGCCAGCAGGCCGAACTTGAACACTGAAGCTTTCTTT. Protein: CASRPNLNTEAFF.

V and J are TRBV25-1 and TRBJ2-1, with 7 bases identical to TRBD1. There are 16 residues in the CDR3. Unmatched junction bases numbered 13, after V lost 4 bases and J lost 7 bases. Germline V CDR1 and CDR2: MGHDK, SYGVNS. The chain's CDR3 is CASSAQTGYRGNEQFF. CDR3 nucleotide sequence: TGTGCCAGCAGTGCCCAGACAGGGTACAGAGGGAATGAGCAGTTCTTC.

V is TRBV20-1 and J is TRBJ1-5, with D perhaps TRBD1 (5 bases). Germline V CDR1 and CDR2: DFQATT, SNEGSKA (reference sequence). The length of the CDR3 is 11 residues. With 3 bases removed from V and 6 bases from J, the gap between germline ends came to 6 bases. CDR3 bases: TGCAGTGCTAGGGGGCGTCAGCCCCAGCATTTT. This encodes CSARGRQPQHF.

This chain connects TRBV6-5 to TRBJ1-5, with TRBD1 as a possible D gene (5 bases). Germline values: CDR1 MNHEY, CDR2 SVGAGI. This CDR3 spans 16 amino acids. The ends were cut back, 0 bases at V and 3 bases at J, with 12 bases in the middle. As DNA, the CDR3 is TGTGCCAGCAGTTACTCGAGCCAGGGCATCAATCAGCCCCAGCATTTT. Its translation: CASSYSSQGINQPQHF.

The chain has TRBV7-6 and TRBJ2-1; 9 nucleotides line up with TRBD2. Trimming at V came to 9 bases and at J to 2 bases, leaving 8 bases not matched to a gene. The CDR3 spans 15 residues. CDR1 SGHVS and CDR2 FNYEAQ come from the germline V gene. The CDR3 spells CASTPGLATYNEQFF. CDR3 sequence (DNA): TGTGCCAGTACCCCGGGACTAGCAACCTACAATGAGCAGTTCTTC.

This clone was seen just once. Here the CDR3 reads CASRETGFGTEAFF. In nucleotides, the CDR3 is TGTGCCAGCAGGGAGACAGGGTTCGGAACTGAAGCTTTCTTT. J is TRBJ1-1 and V is TRBV6-5; 7 nucleotides line up with TRBD1. This CDR3 has 14 residues. Germline CDR1 is MNHEY and CDR2 is SVGAGI. Trimming at V came to 6 bases and at J to 5 bases, leaving 9 bases not matched to a gene.

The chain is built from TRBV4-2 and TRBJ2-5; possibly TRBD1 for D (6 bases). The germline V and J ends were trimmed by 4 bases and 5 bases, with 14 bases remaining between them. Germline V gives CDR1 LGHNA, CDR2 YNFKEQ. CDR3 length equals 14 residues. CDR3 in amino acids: CASSPPDSGETQYF. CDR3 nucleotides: TGTGCCAGCAGCCCCCCGGACAGTGGGGAGACCCAGTACTTC.

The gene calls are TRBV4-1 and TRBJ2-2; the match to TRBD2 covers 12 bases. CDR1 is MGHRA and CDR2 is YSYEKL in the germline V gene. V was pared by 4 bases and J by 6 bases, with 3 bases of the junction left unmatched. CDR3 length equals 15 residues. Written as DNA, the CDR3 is TGCGCCAGCAGCCCGACTAGCGGGAGTCCCGGGGAGCTGTTTTTT. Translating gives CASSPTSGSPGELFF.

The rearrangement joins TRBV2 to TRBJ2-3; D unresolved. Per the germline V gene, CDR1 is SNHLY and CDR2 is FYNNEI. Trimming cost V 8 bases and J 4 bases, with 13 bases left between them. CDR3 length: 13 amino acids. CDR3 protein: CASSRILSDTQYF. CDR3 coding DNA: TGTGCCAGCTCGAGGATTTTGTCAGATACGCAGTATTTT.

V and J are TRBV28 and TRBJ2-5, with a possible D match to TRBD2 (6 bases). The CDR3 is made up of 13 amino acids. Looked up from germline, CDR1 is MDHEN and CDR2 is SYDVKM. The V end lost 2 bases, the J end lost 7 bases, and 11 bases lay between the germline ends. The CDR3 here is CASSLRRVPTQYF. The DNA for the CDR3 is TGTGCCAGCAGTTTAAGGAGGGTTCCGACCCAGTACTTC.

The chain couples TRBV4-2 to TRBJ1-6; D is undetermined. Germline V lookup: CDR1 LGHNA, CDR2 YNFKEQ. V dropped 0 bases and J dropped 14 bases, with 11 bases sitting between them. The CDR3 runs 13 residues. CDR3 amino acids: CASSQERADALHF. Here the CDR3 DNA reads TGTGCCAGCAGCCAAGAGAGGGCAGACGCCCTCCACTTT.

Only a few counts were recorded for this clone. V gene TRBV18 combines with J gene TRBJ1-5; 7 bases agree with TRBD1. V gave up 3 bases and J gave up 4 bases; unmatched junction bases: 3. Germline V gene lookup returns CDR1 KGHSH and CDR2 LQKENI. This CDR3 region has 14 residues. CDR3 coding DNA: TGTGCCAGCTCACCGGACAGGAAAAATCAGCCCCAGCATTTT. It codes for CASSPDRKNQPQHF.

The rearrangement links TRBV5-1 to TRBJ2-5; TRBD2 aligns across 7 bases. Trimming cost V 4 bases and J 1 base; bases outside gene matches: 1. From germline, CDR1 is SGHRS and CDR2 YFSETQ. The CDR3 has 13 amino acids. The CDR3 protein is CASSSGIQETQYF. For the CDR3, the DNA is TGCGCCAGCAGCAGCGGGATCCAAGAGACCCAGTACTTC.